This T cell receptor beta chain was observed in a study of blood T cell repertoires in COVID-19. Data came from immunoSEQ multiplex PCR; TCRdb stores just in-frame clones and leaves some out. The table records some 130,000 clones, 84% of them present only once. V was pared by 4 bases and J by 3 bases, with 14 bases between. The CDR3 has 14 amino acids. Germline V CDR1 and CDR2: SGDLS, YYNGEE. This clonotype was obtained from a man aged 40-50 years with acute COVID-19. The rearrangement joins TRBV9 to TRBJ2-7, with a weak D call TRBD1 (6 bases). Sequenced sample: PBMCs or T cells enriched from blood (not recorded which). This CDR3 reads CASSLAGAGYEQYF. CDR3 nucleotide sequence: TGTGCCAGCAGCCTCGCAGGGGCCGGCTACGAGCAGTACTTC.